A selection of T cell receptor beta chains follows, all from one sample in a study of cytomegalovirus exposure and HLA in healthy donors. Here immunoSEQ multiplex PCR was the method, and the copy in TCRdb shows in-frame clones only, minus some. Of tens of thousands of clones detected, over 60% appear once; the ten largest clones hold around 2.9%. Sequencing input: PBMCs. The source of these receptors is a woman aged 40 to 50 in good health and CMV-seropositive. Both conserved end residues are part of each CDR3. Each record gives: clone size, J gene, D gene, V gene, CDR3 DNA, CDR3 protein. A D gene is named only where the DNA matches it firmly. The size entry is marked missing in some rows and otherwise reads once, few, many or a size class.

few	TRBJ2-3	TRBD2	TRBV10-3	TGTGCCATCAGTGTACAAGCGGGGGTAACAGATACGCAGTATTTT	CAISVQAGVTDTQYF
NA	TRBJ2-7	NA	TRBV5-1	TGCGCCAGCAGCTTTACAGGGGGGGACTACGAGCAGTACTTC	CASSFTGGDYEQYF
NA	TRBJ1-1	NA	TRBV9	TGTGCCAGCAGCGCGCAGGCTACTTACACTGAAGCTTTCTTT	CASSAQATYTEAFF
once	TRBJ1-6	NA	TRBV7-3	TGTGCCAGCAGCCGGGGTGGGCGATCTGATTCACCCCTCCACTTT	CASSRGGRSDSPLHF
NA	TRBJ2-7	NA	TRBV25-1	TGTGCCAGCAGTGAATACGGGGGCTACGAGCAGTACTTC	CASSEYGGYEQYF
NA	TRBJ1-1	NA	TRBV6-6	TGTGCCAGCAGTCGACCAGGGGTGCCTGAAGCTTTCTTT	CASSRPGVPEAFF
once	TRBJ1-6	NA	TRBV28	TGTGCCAGCAGTTTAACAGGGACCTATAATTCACCCCTCCACTTT	CASSLTGTYNSPLHF
NA	TRBJ2-5	NA	TRBV29-1	TGCAGCGTAGCCACCCCCCAAGAGACCCAGTACTTC	CSVATPQETQYF
NA	TRBJ2-3	TRBD2	TRBV13	TGTGCCAGCAGCACCAAGCGGGGGGGGGCCATTGGTACGCAGTATTTT	CASSTKRGGAIGTQYF
NA	TRBJ1-5	NA	TRBV28	TGTGCCAGCATAGAAAGGGGTAATCAGCCCCAGCATTTT	CASIERGNQPQHF
NA	TRBJ2-1	TRBD2	TRBV27	TGTGCCAGCAGGACGGGGGGGGTTTACAATGAGCAGTTCTTC	CASRTGGVYNEQFF
NA	TRBJ2-3	TRBD1	TRBV7-2	TGTGCCAGCAGCTTCCGACAGGGCTTTCCAGCAGATACGCAGTATTTT	CASSFRQGFPADTQYF
NA	TRBJ2-7	TRBD1	TRBV19	TGTGCCACCATGACAGGGGGCAAGAACGAGCAGTACTTC	CATMTGGKNEQYF
NA	TRBJ1-1	NA	TRBV9	TGTGCCAGCAGCGTAGGACTTAAAGTGAACACTGAAGCTTTCTTT	CASSVGLKVNTEAFF
NA	TRBJ1-5	NA	TRBV13	TGTGCCAGCAGCCCAGCAGGGTCTCAGCCCCAGCATTTT	CASSPAGSQPQHF
NA	TRBJ2-1	NA	TRBV28	TGTGCCAGCAGTTCCCTAAGAGCCAATGAGCAGTTCTTC	CASSSLRANEQFF